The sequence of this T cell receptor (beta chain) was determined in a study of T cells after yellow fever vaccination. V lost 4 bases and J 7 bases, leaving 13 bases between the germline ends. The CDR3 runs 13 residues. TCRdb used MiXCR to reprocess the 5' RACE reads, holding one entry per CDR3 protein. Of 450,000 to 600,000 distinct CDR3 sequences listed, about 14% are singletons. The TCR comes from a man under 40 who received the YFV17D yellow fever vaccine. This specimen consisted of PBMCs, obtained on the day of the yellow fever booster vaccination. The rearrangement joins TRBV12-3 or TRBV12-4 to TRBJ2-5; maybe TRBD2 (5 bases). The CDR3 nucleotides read TGTGCCAGCAGTTCGGACTTCCTCGGGACCCAGTACTTC. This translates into CASSSDFLGTQYF.